A selection of T cell receptor beta chains follows, all from one sample in a study of vaccination and CD4 T cells after COVID-19. TCRdb re-derived calls from the PCR reads in MiXCR, one entry per CDR3 protein. Of around 11,000 distinct CDR3 sequences listed, about 60% were seen once; the top ten hold around 25%. Their antigen targets remain unknown. Sample: CD4+ T cells from blood, cultured in vitro. The receptors come from a human donor who had recovered from COVID-19. The CDR3 runs from the conserved cysteine through the conserved F or W. Each record gives: clone size, D gene, V gene, J gene, CDR3 protein, CDR3 DNA. The D gene is left open where the match is weak. Only some rows state a clone size, as once, few, many or a class for expanded clones.

>.|TRBD1|TRBV27|TRBJ1-1
CASSPRQGANTEAFF
TGTGCCAGCAGTCCCCGACAGGGGGCGAACACTGAAGCTTTCTTT
>.|.|TRBV7-2|TRBJ1-6
CASSFDRIGSPLHF
TGTGCCAGCAGCTTTGACAGGATCGGTTCACCCCTCCACTTT
>.|TRBD1|TRBV2|TRBJ1-2
CASSFGQALYGYTF
TGTGCCAGCAGTTTTGGACAGGCCCTCTATGGCTACACCTTC
>few|TRBD1|TRBV27|TRBJ2-5
CASSPSRAGGVGTQYF
TGTGCCAGCAGTCCCAGCCGGGCAGGGGGCGTTGGGACCCAGTACTTC
>.|TRBD2|TRBV5-1|TRBJ2-1
CASSLETSGYNNEQFF
TGCGCCAGCAGCTTGGAGACTAGCGGGTACAACAATGAGCAGTTCTTC
>.|.|TRBV18|TRBJ2-3
CASSPQVHTDTQYF
TGTGCCAGCTCGCCGCAAGTACACACAGATACGCAGTATTTT
>.|.|TRBV7-3|TRBJ2-5
CASSLMGGQETQYF
TGTGCCAGCAGCTTAATGGGAGGCCAAGAGACCCAGTACTTC
>.|TRBD1|TRBV6-2/TRBV6-3|TRBJ1-5
CASSRLGLTGPLTQHF
TGTGCCAGCAGCCGGTTGGGTCTGACAGGGCCGTTGACCCAGCATTTT
>few|.|TRBV11-3|TRBJ2-3
CASEGADTQYF
TGTGCCAGCGAGGGGGCAGATACGCAGTATTTT
>.|.|TRBV6-5|TRBJ2-1
CASSYLGGAGNEQFF
TGTGCCAGCAGTTACCTTGGGGGGGCGGGAAATGAGCAGTTCTTC
>once|.|TRBV24-1|TRBJ2-5
CATSDPGRGQETQYF
TGTGCCACCAGTGATCCCGGACGGGGTCAAGAGACCCAGTACTTC
>.|.|TRBV18|TRBJ2-7
CASSPQLVVYEQYF
TGTGCCAGCTCACCACAACTAGTCGTCTACGAGCAGTACTTC